This passage covers 10 T cell receptor beta chains from one sample sequenced in a study of blood T cell repertoires in COVID-19. The table came from immunoSEQ multiplex PCR; TCRdb's copy has only in-frame clones and leaves some out. The table has about 88,000 clones, roughly 87% seen once. The sample was peripheral blood. The receptors originated from a woman in her sixties with COVID-19, enrolled during active disease.

The J gene is TRBJ1-2, the V gene TRBV7-9, with 9 bases identical to TRBD1. CDR1 is SEHNR, CDR2 FQNEAQ, per germline (reference sequence). The CDR3 runs 12 residues. J lost 6 bases, V lost 5 bases, and 1 base had no gene match. CDR3 nucleotide sequence: TGTGCCAGCAGCAGGGACAGGGATGGCTACACCTTC. Its translation is CASSRDRDGYTF. The full variable domain, rest sourced from reference TRBV7-9 and TRBJ1-2, is DTGVSQNPRHKITKRGQNVTFRCDPISEHNRLYWYRQTLGQGPEFLTYFQNEAQLEKSRLLSDRFSAERPKGSFSTLEIQRTEQGDSAMYLCASSRDRDGYTFGSGTRLTVV.

The chain recombines TRBV11-2 with TRBJ1-2, with 8 bases that match TRBD1. Trimming cost V 5 bases and J 2 bases; bases outside gene matches: 7. Per the germline V gene, CDR1 is SGHAT and CDR2 is FQNNGV. The CDR3 length is 15 residues. The CDR3 sequence: CASSQIQGANYGYTF. The DNA of the CDR3 is TGTGCCAGCAGCCAGATCCAGGGGGCGAACTATGGCTACACCTTC.

This chain connects TRBV6-6 to TRBJ2-7; TRBD1 matches at 9 bases. The CDR3 has 15 residues. V gave up 4 bases and J gave up 3 bases; unmatched junction bases: 7. Germline V gene lookup returns CDR1 MNHNY and CDR2 SVGAGI (reference sequence). The CDR3 protein is CASSWPGQGVYEQYF. As DNA, the CDR3 is TGTGCCAGCAGTTGGCCGGGACAGGGTGTCTACGAGCAGTACTTC.

CDR3 in DNA: TGTGCCAGTAGTACCCTCCGAGGCTATGGCTACACCTTC. As protein: CASSTLRGYGYTF. The rearrangement links TRBV19 to TRBJ1-2; D gene unclear. Germline-derived CDR1 and CDR2 are LNHDA and SQIVND (reference sequence). The CDR3 extends over 13 amino acids. Between the trimmed V and J ends, which lost 4 bases and 4 bases, there was a span of 10 bases.

This sequence joins TRBV6-5 and TRBJ1-4; no reliable D call. V was shortened by 6 bases and J by 2 bases, with 7 bases between the two germline ends. The germline V gene encodes CDR1 MNHEY and CDR2 SVGAGI. This CDR3 contains 13 residues. Here the CDR3 DNA reads TGTGCCAGCAGACAGCAGACTAATGAAAAACTGTTTTTT. Translation: CASRQQTNEKLFF.

The J gene is TRBJ1-6, the V gene TRBV7-2, with a tentative D call TRBD1 (5 bases). This CDR3 contains 14 residues. V gave up 6 bases and J gave up 9 bases, with 15 bases separating them. Germline V gene lookup returns CDR1 SGHTA and CDR2 FQGNSA. CDR3 DNA sequence: TGTGCCAGCAGTCCCACGGAGGGGACTTCACCCCTCCACTTT. Residues: CASSPTEGTSPLHF.

The chain joins TRBV7-9 to TRBJ2-7, with TRBD1 as a possible D gene (6 bases). The CDR3 is 17 residues long. The V and J ends lost 6 bases and 2 bases respectively, with 23 bases between them. The V gene's germline CDR1 is SEHNR and CDR2 FQNEAQ (reference sequence). The CDR3 bases are TGTGCCAGCAGTACCGGTGGTCTACGGGACAAGGCCTACGAGCAGTACTTC. Encoded protein: CASSTGGLRDKAYEQYF.

The chain couples TRBV5-1 to TRBJ1-4, with 8 bases lining up with TRBD1. Germline assignment: CDR1 SGHRS and CDR2 YFSETQ. CDR3 length: 15 residues. V lost 2 bases, J lost 4 bases, and 4 bases stayed unmatched. The CDR3 reads CASSLLRGRNEKLFF. The CDR3 DNA sequence: TGCGCCAGCAGCTTACTCAGGGGGCGTAATGAAAAACTGTTTTTT.

The V call is TRBV4-3, the J call TRBJ1-5, with 11 bases identical to TRBD1. The CDR3 consists of 15 residues. J lost 2 bases, V lost 3 bases, and 0 bases had no gene match. The germline V gene encodes CDR1 LGHNA and CDR2 YSLEER. This CDR3 is CASSQDRGRNQPQHF. The CDR3 DNA reads as TGCGCCAGCAGCCAGGACAGGGGGCGCAATCAGCCCCAGCATTTT.

The V and J genes are TRBV29-1 and TRBJ2-3; 13 bases align to TRBD2. The CDR3 length is 15 residues. V gave up 7 bases and J gave up 2 bases; unmatched junction bases: 6. From germline, CDR1 is SQVTM and CDR2 ANQGSEA. The CDR3 DNA reads TGCAGCGGCTCGACTAGCGGGGGGTTCACAGATACGCAGTATTTT. Its translation is CSGSTSGGFTDTQYF.